This is a list of T cell receptor beta chains from one sample in a study of T cell responses to AZD1222 COVID-19 vaccine. Some clones are missing from TCRdb's copy, which holds only in-frame ones; the method was immunoSEQ multiplex PCR. Of some 110,000 clones in the sample, 85% are singletons; the top ten hold roughly 4.4%. The sample in question was peripheral blood, obtained 28 days after the second AZD1222 dose. The receptors originated from an adult who received the AZD1222 COVID-19 vaccine. CDR3s leave out the opening cysteine and the closing phenylalanine or tryptophan. A D gene is named only where the DNA matches it firmly. The listing skips clone size in some rows; elsewhere it reads once, few, many or a size class.

d_call,v_call,clone_size,j_call,cdr3_aa
NA,TRBV3-1/TRBV3-2,once,TRBJ1-1,ASSQAPGVRNTEAF
TRBD1,TRBV25-1,few,TRBJ1-4,ASSPPTGGANEKLF
NA,TRBV7-3,NA,TRBJ1-3,ASSLFGGDSGNTIY
TRBD1,TRBV19,NA,TRBJ1-6,ASSIGAGGNNSPLH
NA,TRBV7-9,NA,TRBJ1-1,ASSSAGGRLNEAF
NA,TRBV6-2/TRBV6-3,NA,TRBJ1-1,ASSSPGVRTEAF
NA,TRBV12-5,NA,TRBJ2-7,ASGLAPGHSNSYEQY
TRBD1,TRBV25-1,NA,TRBJ1-6,ASSEIDREGSPLH
NA,TRBV19,NA,TRBJ1-4,ASSIGQPMEKLF
NA,TRBV28,NA,TRBJ2-7,ASSMTGVSSYEQY
TRBD1,TRBV29-1,NA,TRBJ2-5,SVEPGQGGETQY
NA,TRBV12-3/TRBV12-4,NA,TRBJ1-3,ASSFPPGNTIY
NA,TRBV5-8,NA,TRBJ2-3,ASSSHRSTDTQY
NA,TRBV30,NA,TRBJ1-6,AWSDMASPLH
NA,TRBV12-3/TRBV12-4,NA,TRBJ1-5,ASVQGPHQPQH
NA,TRBV5-6,few,TRBJ1-2,ASQRQVATPYGYT
NA,TRBV4-2,NA,TRBJ1-2,ASSRSQGLRAYYGYT
NA,TRBV7-2,NA,TRBJ2-1,ASSLAGHNEQF
NA,TRBV5-4,few,TRBJ1-1,ASSLDRGIGAEAF
NA,TRBV4-2,NA,TRBJ2-5,ASSRTTGFEETQY
NA,TRBV11-2,NA,TRBJ2-1,ASSLAAYSNEQF
NA,TRBV7-7,NA,TRBJ1-4,ASSPGPTTNEKLF
NA,TRBV28,NA,TRBJ1-2,ASSFTYGYT
TRBD1,TRBV4-1,NA,TRBJ1-1,ASSYRGPNTEAF
NA,TRBV6-6,NA,TRBJ2-7,ASSRTTVLSYEQY
TRBD1,TRBV18,NA,TRBJ1-1,ASSPRTGGFTEAF
TRBD1,TRBV4-3,NA,TRBJ1-1,ASSQRQGMETEAF
NA,TRBV6-4,NA,TRBJ2-6,ASSDSGTGDSGANVLT
NA,TRBV3-1/TRBV3-2,NA,TRBJ1-6,ASSQQASSPLH
NA,TRBV7-2,NA,TRBJ1-1,ASSLWGNRMNTEAF
TRBD1,TRBV7-8,NA,TRBJ1-1,ASSRWGTGERTEAF
NA,TRBV5-1,NA,TRBJ1-6,ASSTGEGVSPLH
NA,TRBV6-1,NA,TRBJ1-5,ASSGGDKPRNQPQH
NA,TRBV28,NA,TRBJ2-3,ASSYLLAGASTDTQY
TRBD2,TRBV30,NA,TRBJ2-1,AWSVIGGGYNEQF
NA,TRBV6-4,NA,TRBJ2-5,ASSQGGGETQY
NA,TRBV12-2,once,TRBJ1-4,ASRLGGSLGAGEKLF
TRBD1,TRBV27,once,TRBJ1-6,ASSLRQGISPLH
TRBD2,TRBV3-1/TRBV3-2,few,TRBJ2-5,ASSQNIAGGPETQY
TRBD1,TRBV27,NA,TRBJ2-7,ASSLRDRAYEQY
NA,TRBV2,NA,TRBJ2-2,ASSVGITGELF
NA,TRBV10-3,NA,TRBJ1-4,AISPGSDQEKLF
TRBD2,TRBV3-1/TRBV3-2,NA,TRBJ2-2,ASRRNAGGNTGELF
NA,TRBV12-2,NA,TRBJ2-3,ASRLLSGTGTDTQY
NA,TRBV5-5,NA,TRBJ2-7,ASSLASRTVAYEQY
NA,TRBV7-9,NA,TRBJ1-1,ASSLGFTEAF
NA,TRBV5-8,NA,TRBJ2-1,ASSLIQAGYNEQF
NA,TRBV7-2,NA,TRBJ1-2,ASSPPPQGYGYT
NA,TRBV7-9,few,TRBJ1-6,ASSRGNSPLH
NA,TRBV5-1,NA,TRBJ1-6,ASSEQGYNSPLH
NA,TRBV30,NA,TRBJ1-6,AWANTGNGNSPLH
NA,TRBV7-9,once,TRBJ2-7,ASSLRDLLSYEQY
NA,TRBV5-1,NA,TRBJ1-4,ASSLDSTNEKLF
NA,TRBV30,NA,TRBJ1-2,AWSQSNYGYT
NA,TRBV4-1,NA,TRBJ1-1,ASSQEGVGNTEAF